The clone carrying this TCR beta chain occurred a few times. The antigen is undetermined. This specimen comes from a study of T-cell memory formation after mild COVID-19. Sample barcodes and UMIs were carried by the TCR alpha and TCR beta cDNA libraries that 5'RACE generated with constant-segment primers. TCRdb processed the 5' RACE reads anew with MiXCR; each CDR3 protein has one entry. The sample lists 85,000 to 120,000 distinct CDR3 sequences, around an eighth occurring once. Trimming shortened V by 5 bases and J by 1 base, and 11 bases separated the two germline ends. The CDR3 contains 14 residues. Germline CDR1 and CDR2: SEHNR and FQNEAQ (reference sequence). Study-level results: Clonal second-wave expansions that peaked on day 37 had unconfirmed SARS-CoV-2 specificity. Most CD4+ clones that shrank were in CM and EM, while CD8+ ones turned up in EMRA. Later expanders leaned toward CD4+, whereas clones contracting from day 15 to 85 were balanced CD4/CD8.

The chain recombines TRBV7-9 with TRBJ1-1; weak D call: TRBD1 (5 bases). Material: PBMCs or a T cell subset sorted from them (not recorded which). This TCR was sampled from an adult woman who had mild COVID-19 (a few samples of this study predate the infection). Cell type and time point are not known. CDR3 sequence reads: CASSGAGTNTEAFF. In DNA, the CDR3 is TGTGCCAGCAGCGGCGCAGGGACGAACACTGAAGCTTTCTTT.